This T cell receptor beta chain appears in the sequencing data of a study of vaccination and CD4 T cells after COVID-19. Time point given: late sampling 161 to 241 days after vaccination in a few convalescent patients. The treatment here: roughly ten-day PBMC culture with coronavirus spike peptide pools or control peptides (ViraFEST assay). ViraFEST grew antigen-specific T cells using peptide pools, then sequenced TCRs. CD4+ T cells that had been cultured provided DNA sequenced with the Oncomine TCR Beta short-read assay. TCRdb re-derived calls from the PCR reads in MiXCR, one entry per CDR3 protein. The table shows more than 25,000 distinct CDR3 sequences, with 35% to 40% occurring only once. This clonotype was seen more than once but under ten times. Its antigen is unidentified. The CDR3 is made up of 14 amino acids. Germline CDR1 reads KGHDR; CDR2 reads SFDVKD. The junction had 2 bases not matched to a gene; V was cut back by 9 bases and J by 2 bases.

This TCR was sampled from a human donor who had recovered from COVID-19. The sequenced sample was CD4+ T cells from blood, cultured in vitro, obtained about 7 months after SARS-CoV-2 vaccination. The rearrangement links TRBV24-1 to TRBJ1-6, with 8 bases identical to TRBD1. CDR3 nucleotides: TGTGCCACCCAGGGGGCCACCTATAATTCACCCCTCCACTTT. Protein product: CATQGATYNSPLHF.